The 3 T cell receptor beta chains below all came from one sample that was sequenced in a study of vaccination effects on CD4 cells after COVID-19. With the ViraFEST assay, the study expanded antigen-specific CD4+ T cells using viral peptide pools, then sequenced them. Investigators separated out CD4+ T cells once around 11 days of culture had passed. Participants each got two BNT162b2 or mRNA-1273 vaccine doses. TCRdb keeps only in-frame clones here, not all; method: immunoSEQ multiplex PCR. The sample holds about 59,000 clones, around 80% seen once. Which antigens these TCRs recognize remains unknown. Sequenced material: CD4+ T cells from PBMCs cultured with HCoV-OC43 spike peptides, taken after COVID-19 vaccination. Subset denoted: HCoV-OC43 spike overlapping peptide pool stimulation. Receptors originate from a human donor who received a COVID-19 vaccine.

This sequence joins TRBV7-2 and TRBJ1-3; no firm D call. V was cut by 5 bases and J by 4 bases, with 15 bases left in between. This CDR3 contains 15 residues. In germline, CDR1 is SGHTA, CDR2 FQGNSA. The CDR3 protein is CASSPSRVTGNTIYF. DNA for the CDR3: TGTGCCAGCAGCCCCTCTCGGGTGACAGGAAACACCATATATTTT.

The chain combines TRBV18 with TRBJ2-5; the match to TRBD2 covers 8 bases. The germline V gene encodes CDR1 KGHSH and CDR2 LQKENI. V shed 1 base and J 1 base; nucleotides not matched to a gene: 5. This CDR3 comprises 16 residues. The CDR3: CASSPLSSGLQETQYF. CDR3 DNA sequence: TGTGCCAGCTCACCACTTTCTAGCGGGCTCCAAGAGACCCAGTACTTC.

This chain uses TRBV7-8 with TRBJ2-3, with 7 bases matching TRBD1. The ends lost 11 bases at V and 1 base at J; junction bases unmatched: 9. Looked up from germline, CDR1 is SGHVS and CDR2 is FQNEAQ. The CDR3 covers 14 residues. The CDR3 DNA sequence: TGTGCCGGCGGCCGAGACAGGGGCACAGATACGCAGTATTTT. Its translation: CAGGRDRGTDTQYF.